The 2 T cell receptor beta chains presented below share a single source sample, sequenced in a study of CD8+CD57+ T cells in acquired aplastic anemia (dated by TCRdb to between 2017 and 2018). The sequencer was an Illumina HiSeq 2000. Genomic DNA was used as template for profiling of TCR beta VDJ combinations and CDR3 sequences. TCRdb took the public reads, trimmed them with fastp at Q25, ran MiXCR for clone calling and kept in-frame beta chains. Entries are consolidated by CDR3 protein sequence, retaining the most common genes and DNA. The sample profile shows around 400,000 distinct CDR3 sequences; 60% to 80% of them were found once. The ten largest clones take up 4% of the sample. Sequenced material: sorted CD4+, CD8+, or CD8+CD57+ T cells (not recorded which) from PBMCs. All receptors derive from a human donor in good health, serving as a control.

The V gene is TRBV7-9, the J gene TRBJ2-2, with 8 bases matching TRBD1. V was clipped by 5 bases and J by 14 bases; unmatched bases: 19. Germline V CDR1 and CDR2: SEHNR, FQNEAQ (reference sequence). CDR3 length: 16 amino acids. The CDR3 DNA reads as TGTGCCAGCAGCCCCCGGACAGGGATAGGGAATGGGTACCTGTTTTTT. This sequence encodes CASSPRTGIGNGYLFF. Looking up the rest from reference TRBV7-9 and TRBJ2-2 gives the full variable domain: DTGVSQNPRHKITKRGQNVTFRCDPISEHNRLYWYRQTLGQGPEFLTYFQNEAQLEKSRLLSDRFSAERPKGSFSTLEIQRTEQGDSAMYLCASSPRTGIGNGYLFFGEGSRLTVL.

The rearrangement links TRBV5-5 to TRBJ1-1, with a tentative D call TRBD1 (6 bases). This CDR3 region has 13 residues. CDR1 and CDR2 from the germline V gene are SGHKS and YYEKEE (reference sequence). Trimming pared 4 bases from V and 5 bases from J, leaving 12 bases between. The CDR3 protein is CASSQRTETEAFF. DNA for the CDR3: TGTGCCAGCAGCCAAAGGACAGAAACTGAAGCTTTCTTT.